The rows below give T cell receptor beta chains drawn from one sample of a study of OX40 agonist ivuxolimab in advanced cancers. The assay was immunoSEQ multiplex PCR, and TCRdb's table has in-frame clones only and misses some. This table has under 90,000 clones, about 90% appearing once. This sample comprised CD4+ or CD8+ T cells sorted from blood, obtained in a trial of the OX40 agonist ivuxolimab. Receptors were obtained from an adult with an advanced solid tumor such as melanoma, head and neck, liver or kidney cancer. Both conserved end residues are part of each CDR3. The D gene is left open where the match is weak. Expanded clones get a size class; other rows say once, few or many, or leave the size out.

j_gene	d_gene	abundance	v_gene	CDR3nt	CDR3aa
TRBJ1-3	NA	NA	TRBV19	TGTGCCACCCGGATTACGAGTCTTCGGGACACCATATATTTT	CATRITSLRDTIYF
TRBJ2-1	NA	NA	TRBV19	TGTGCCAGTACCCAGCGGGCCTACAATGAGCAGTTCTTC	CASTQRAYNEQFF
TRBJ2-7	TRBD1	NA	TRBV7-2	TGTGCCAGCAGCTCCAACGGACAGGGGGAAAACGAGCAGTACTTC	CASSSNGQGENEQYF
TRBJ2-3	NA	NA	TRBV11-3	TGTGCCAGCAGCCCCGGTGTTGGGGCAAGGGATACGCAGTATTTT	CASSPGVGARDTQYF
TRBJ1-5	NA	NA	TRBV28	TGTGCCAGCAGTCAACCCTCCGGGCCCAGAAATCAGCCCCAGCATTTT	CASSQPSGPRNQPQHF
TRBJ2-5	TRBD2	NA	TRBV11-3	TGTGCCAGCAGCTTCGTAGCGGGGGGGAACCGAGAGACCCAGTACTTC	CASSFVAGGNRETQYF
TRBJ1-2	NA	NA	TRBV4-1	TGCGCCAGCAGCCAAGATGGGCAATTTGGCTACACCTTC	CASSQDGQFGYTF
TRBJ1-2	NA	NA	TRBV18	TGTGCCAGCTCACCTCTCGACGGGGTCGGGGGCTACACCTTC	CASSPLDGVGGYTF
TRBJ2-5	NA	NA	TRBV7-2	TGTGCCAGCAGCTTAGCGGGGGAGAGGGAGACCCAGTACTTC	CASSLAGERETQYF
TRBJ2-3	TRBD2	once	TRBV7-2	TGTGCCAGCAGCTCACGACTAGCGGACCACACAGATACGCAGTATTTT	CASSSRLADHTDTQYF
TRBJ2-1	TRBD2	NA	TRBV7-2	TGTGCCAGCAGCTCGACCAGACTAGCGAGGGCCCGGCAGCAGTTCTTC	CASSSTRLARARQQFF
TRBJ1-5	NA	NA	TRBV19	TGTGCCAGTGGAAAGGGACTCAATCAGCCCCAGCATTTT	CASGKGLNQPQHF
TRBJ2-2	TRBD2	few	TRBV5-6	TGTGCCAGCAGCTTGTTGCCTAGCGGGAACACCGGGGAGCTGCTTTTT	CASSLLPSGNTGELLF
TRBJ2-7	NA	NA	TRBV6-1	TGTGCCAGCAGTGAAATGTCCTACGAGCAGTACTTC	CASSEMSYEQYF
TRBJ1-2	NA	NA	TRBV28	TGTGCCAGCAGTTTTGAGGGCAAGGGGTATGGCTACACCTTC	CASSFEGKGYGYTF
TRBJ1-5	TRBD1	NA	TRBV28	TGTGCCAGCAATGCCGGGACAGGTAATAGCAATCAGCCCCAGCATTTT	CASNAGTGNSNQPQHF
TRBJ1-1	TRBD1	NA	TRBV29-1	TGCAGCGTCGTCCAGGGGGCGCTTGGGACTGAAGCTTTCTTT	CSVVQGALGTEAFF
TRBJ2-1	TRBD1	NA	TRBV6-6	TGTGCCAGCACCCGCGTGGGACAGGGGGCCCATGAGCAGTTCTTC	CASTRVGQGAHEQFF
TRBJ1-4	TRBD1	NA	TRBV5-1	TGCGCCAGCAGCCCGGGCTGGACAGGGGGCGAAGAAAAACTGTTTTTT	CASSPGWTGGEEKLFF
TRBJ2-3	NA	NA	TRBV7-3	TGTGCCAGCAGCTTAATAGCCCAATCTTCCCCAGATACGCAGTATTTT	CASSLIAQSSPDTQYF
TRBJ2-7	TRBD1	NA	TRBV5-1	TGCGCCAGCCACCGGGACAGGGGTCCCTACGAGCAGTACTTC	CASHRDRGPYEQYF
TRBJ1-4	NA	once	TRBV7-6	TGTGCCAGCCGCGAGGGGGTTTCAACTAATGAAAAACTGTTTTTT	CASREGVSTNEKLFF
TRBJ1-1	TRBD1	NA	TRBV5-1	TGCGCCAGCAGCTTTTCAGGGGGCACTGAAGCTTTCTTT	CASSFSGGTEAFF